The T cell receptor (beta chain) described here comes from a study of blood T cell repertoires in COVID-19. Whole-study context: Sites in the United States, Italy and Spain provided acute and convalescent COVID-19 samples. T cells, B-cell-depleted T cells, or PBMCs provided the cDNA or gDNA that served as material.

How the authors handled the data: Reference gene primer amplification gave nucleated cell count estimates. Clones were sequenced by immunoSEQ multiplex PCR, and TCRdb holds only the in-frame ones, with some missing. The V and J calls and the clone size are those of that table, but D and trimming were determined from the DNA. The repertoire holds 90,000 to 110,000 clones, with 85% as singletons. The junction had 4 bases not matched to a gene; V was cut back by 9 bases and J by 0 bases. This CDR3 region has 13 residues. Germline V gives CDR1 MNHNS, CDR2 SASEGT. This TCR was sampled from a man aged 50 to 60 with acute or convalescent COVID-19. The sequenced sample consisted of peripheral blood. The chain is built from TRBV6-1 and TRBJ2-7, with 8 bases aligning to TRBD1. This chain's CDR3 is CASETGGSYEQYF. DNA for the CDR3: TGTGCCAGTGAAACAGGGGGCTCCTACGAGCAGTACTTC.